Following are 17 T cell receptor beta chains from one sample sequenced in a study of technical replicates of blood from several donors. Libraries were prepared by immunoSEQ multiplex PCR; TCRdb keeps only in-frame clonotypes and omits some of them. Counted here are 65,000 to 80,000 clones, 85% to 95% occurring once; the ten biggest clones make up 0.35% to 0.45%. Sequencing input: T cells isolated from PBMCs. The receptors stem from a human donor in good health.

The rearrangement links TRBV19 to TRBJ2-3, with 9 bases that match TRBD2. The V and J ends lost 7 bases and 4 bases, in that order; junction bases with no gene match: 9. Germline V gene sequence: CDR1 LNHDA, CDR2 SQIVND (reference sequence). The CDR3 is made up of 15 amino acids. The DNA for the CDR3 is TGTGCCAGTATGCCGCTAGCGGGAATTCCAGATACGCAGTATTTT. Translation: CASMPLAGIPDTQYF.

The count of this clone is one. The chain uses TRBV7-9 and TRBJ1-2; 8 bases fit TRBD1. The V gene end was trimmed by 5 bases and the J gene end by 8 bases; junction bases not matched to a gene: 10. The germline V gene encodes CDR1 SEHNR and CDR2 FQNEAQ (reference sequence). CDR3 length: 14 amino acids. The CDR3 nucleotides read TGTGCCAGCAGCCGCTCTCAGGGGGCGGGAGGCTACACCTTC. It specifies CASSRSQGAGGYTF.

This rearrangement joins TRBV7-2 to TRBJ2-2, with D tentatively TRBD2 (6 bases). The germline V gene has CDR1 SGHTA and CDR2 FQGNSA. This CDR3 comprises 13 residues. V was shortened by 2 bases and J by 14 bases, with 15 bases between the two germline ends. CDR3 bases: TGTGCCAGCAGCTTATTAATTATCGGGGGACTGTTTTTT. Residues: CASSLLIIGGLFF.

This clone was seen just once. The chain recombines TRBV7-6 with TRBJ2-7; 11 nucleotides agree with TRBD2. V was clipped by 5 bases and J by 2 bases; unmatched bases: 5. The CDR3 runs 15 residues. CDR1 and CDR2 from the germline V gene are SGHVS and FNYEAQ. The DNA of the CDR3 is TGTGCCAGCAGCCGTGGACTAGCGGGCCCCTACGAGCAGTACTTC. Protein product: CASSRGLAGPYEQYF.

This clone came up once. The rearrangement uses TRBV7-9 and TRBJ1-4; 7 bases are shared with TRBD1. The junction had 11 bases not matched to a gene; V was cut back by 3 bases and J by 7 bases. This CDR3 is built from 16 residues. The germline V gene encodes CDR1 SEHNR and CDR2 FQNEAQ (reference sequence). CDR3 residues: CASSFQSLQGGEKLFF. The CDR3 region has the DNA TGTGCCAGCAGCTTTCAATCCCTCCAGGGGGGTGAAAAACTGTTTTTT.

The V call is TRBV5-1, the J call TRBJ2-7; weak D call: TRBD1 (6 bases). The CDR3 extends over 15 amino acids. Germline V gene lookup returns CDR1 SGHRS and CDR2 YFSETQ. Trimming took 5 bases from V and 3 from J, leaving 18 bases between them. In DNA, the CDR3 is TGCGCCAGCAGTTTTCGAGGGACACCATTCTACGAGCAGTACTTC. Encoded protein: CASSFRGTPFYEQYF.

The chain recombines TRBV7-2 with TRBJ1-3; 9 bases fit TRBD1. V was pared by 3 bases and J by 3 bases, with 3 bases of the junction left unmatched. CDR1 is SGHTA and CDR2 is FQGNSA in the germline V gene. The CDR3 spans 15 residues. CDR3 sequence reads: CASSFWGQGGNTIYF. The DNA of the CDR3 is TGTGCCAGCAGCTTTTGGGGACAGGGTGGAAACACCATATATTTT.

The genes are TRBV5-8 and TRBJ2-1; 14 positions match TRBD2. There are 18 residues in the CDR3. The V segment lost 3 bases and the J segment 1 base; nucleotides outside the gene matches: 6. Germline CDR1 and CDR2: SGHTS and YDEGEE. The CDR3, as DNA: TGTGCCAGCAGCTCCGGGACTAGCGGGAGACGGTCCTACAATGAGCAGTTCTTC. This gives the protein CASSSGTSGRRSYNEQFF.

The chain recombines TRBV2 with TRBJ1-5; the D is unclear. Trimming took 6 bases from V and 4 from J, leaving 10 bases between them. CDR3 length equals 13 residues. The V gene's germline CDR1 is SNHLY and CDR2 FYNNEI. In DNA form, the CDR3 reads TGTGCCAGCAGAATTGACGGGAATCAGCCCCAGCATTTT. Its translation: CASRIDGNQPQHF.

The rearrangement joins TRBV6-5 to TRBJ1-2, with unresolved D. Trimming stripped 2 bases from V and 8 bases from J, with 6 bases between. The CDR3 sequence is 11 residues long. Germline V gene sequence: CDR1 MNHEY, CDR2 SVGAGI. This CDR3 is CASSYGEGYTF. The CDR3 nucleotides are TGTGCCAGCAGTTACGGTGAGGGCTACACCTTC.

This clone was counted only a few times. The rearrangement links TRBV5-1 to TRBJ2-2; D may be TRBD1 (6 bases). In germline, CDR1 is SGHRS, CDR2 YFSETQ. The V end was cut by 6 bases, the J end by 1 base, with 13 bases between. The CDR3 spans 15 residues. The CDR3 protein is CASTQEQGNTGELFF. The CDR3 DNA sequence: TGCGCCAGCACACAGGAACAGGGGAACACCGGGGAGCTGTTTTTT.

The table lists this clone with a count of one. The chain carries TRBV5-1 and TRBJ1-1; TRBD1 aligns across 7 bases. Trimming cost V 3 bases and J 1 base; bases outside gene matches: 6. This CDR3 comprises 15 residues. The germline V gene encodes CDR1 SGHRS and CDR2 YFSETQ. Here the CDR3 reads CASSSDRERNTEAFF. The CDR3 bases are TGCGCCAGCAGCTCCGACAGGGAAAGGAACACTGAAGCTTTCTTT. Full variable domain (rest looked up from reference TRBV5-1 and TRBJ1-1): KAGVTQTPRYLIKTRGQQVTLSCSPISGHRSVSWYQQTPGQGLQFLFEYFSETQRNKGNFPGRFSGRQFSNSRSEMNVSTLELGDSALYLCASSSDRERNTEAFFGQGTRLTVV.

This clone has just one count. The J gene is TRBJ2-7, the V gene TRBV20-1; D ambiguous. The V end lost 6 bases, the J end lost 1 base, and 4 bases lay between the germline ends. The V gene's germline CDR1 is DFQATT and CDR2 SNEGSKA (reference sequence). This CDR3 has 10 residues. The CDR3 DNA reads TGCAGTGCCCAGTCCTACGAGCAGTACTTC. Encoded protein: CSAQSYEQYF.

The chain has TRBV15 and TRBJ1-2, with a tentative D call TRBD1 (5 bases). Trimming pared 0 bases from V and 8 bases from J, leaving 13 bases between. From germline, CDR1 is LNHNV and CDR2 YYDKDF (reference sequence). CDR3 length: 14 residues. This CDR3 is CATSRDRGGEGYTF. DNA of the CDR3: TGTGCCACCAGCAGAGATCGTGGAGGGGAAGGCTACACCTTC.

CDR3 nucleotide sequence: TGCGCCAGCAGCCAATTGCAGGGTCCCTACGAGCAGTACTTC. Amino acids: CASSQLQGPYEQYF. The rearrangement uses TRBV4-1 and TRBJ2-7; D might be TRBD1 (5 bases). The germline V gene encodes CDR1 MGHRA and CDR2 YSYEKL. The CDR3 is 14 residues long. V lost 2 bases and J lost 2, with 10 bases in between.

The chain recombines TRBV27 with TRBJ2-2; D remains unclear. The CDR3 contains 13 residues. Germline CDR1 and CDR2: MNHEY and SMNVEV (reference sequence). Deletions cut 3 bases from V and 5 bases from J, with 7 bases between. For the CDR3, the DNA is TGTGCCAGCAGTTTCGCGCGGACCGGGGAGCTGTTTTTT. Protein: CASSFARTGELFF.

The table lists this clone with a count of one. The chain couples TRBV30 to TRBJ2-1; 7 nucleotides match TRBD2. This CDR3 is built from 13 residues. Germline V CDR1 and CDR2: GTSNPN, SVGIG (reference sequence). V lost 8 bases, J lost 0 bases, and 4 bases stayed unmatched. The CDR3 region has the DNA TGTGCCGGGGGGGAGAGCTCCTACAATGAGCAGTTCTTC. Its translation is CAGGESSYNEQFF.